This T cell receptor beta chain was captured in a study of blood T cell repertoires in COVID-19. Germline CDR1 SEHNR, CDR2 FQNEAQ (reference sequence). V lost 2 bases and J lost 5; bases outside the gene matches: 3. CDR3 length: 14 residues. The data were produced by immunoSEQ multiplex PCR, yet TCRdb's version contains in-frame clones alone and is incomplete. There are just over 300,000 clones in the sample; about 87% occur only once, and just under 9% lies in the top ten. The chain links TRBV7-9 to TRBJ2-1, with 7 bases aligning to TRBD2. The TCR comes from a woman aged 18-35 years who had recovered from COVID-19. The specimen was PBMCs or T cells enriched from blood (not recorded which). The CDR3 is CASSLSLADNEQFF. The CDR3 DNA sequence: TGTGCCAGCAGCTTAAGCCTAGCGGACAATGAGCAGTTCTTC.